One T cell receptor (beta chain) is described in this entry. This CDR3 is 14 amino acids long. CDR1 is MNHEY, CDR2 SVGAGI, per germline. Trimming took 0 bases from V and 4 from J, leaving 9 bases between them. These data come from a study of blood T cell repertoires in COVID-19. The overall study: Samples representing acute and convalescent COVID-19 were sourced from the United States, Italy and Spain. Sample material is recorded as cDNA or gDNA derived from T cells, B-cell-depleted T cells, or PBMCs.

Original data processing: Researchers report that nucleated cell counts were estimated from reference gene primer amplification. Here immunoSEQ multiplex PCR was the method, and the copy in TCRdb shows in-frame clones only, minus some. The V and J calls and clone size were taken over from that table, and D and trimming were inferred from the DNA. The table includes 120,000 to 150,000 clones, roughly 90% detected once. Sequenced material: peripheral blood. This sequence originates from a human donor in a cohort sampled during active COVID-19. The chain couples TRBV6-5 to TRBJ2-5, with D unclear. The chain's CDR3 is CASSYSGTGETQYF. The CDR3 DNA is TGTGCCAGCAGTTACTCTGGTACGGGAGAGACCCAGTACTTC.